This T cell receptor (beta chain) was profiled in a study of blood T cell repertoires in COVID-19. Study-level information: Acute-phase and convalescent COVID-19 samples originated in the United States, Italy and Spain.

In the authors' methods: Nucleated cell number was recorded as an estimate derived from reference gene primer amplification. Assay: immunoSEQ multiplex PCR; the TCRdb copy retains only in-frame clones and omits some. V and J calls plus clone size are reproduced from that table; the DNA served to infer D and trimming. Among about 160,000 clones listed, approximately 80% were seen once. Sequencing was carried out using peripheral blood. This TCR was recovered from a woman aged 80 or over with acute or convalescent COVID-19.

This CDR3 reads CASSPGGETQYF. The CDR3 region has the DNA TGCGCCAGCAGTCCAGGCGGGGAGACCCAGTACTTC. V and J are TRBV5-1 and TRBJ2-5; perhaps TRBD2 as D (5 bases). Looked up from germline, CDR1 is SGHRS and CDR2 is YFSETQ. Trimming left V 5 bases short and J 5 bases short, with 10 bases between. The CDR3 sequence is 12 residues long.